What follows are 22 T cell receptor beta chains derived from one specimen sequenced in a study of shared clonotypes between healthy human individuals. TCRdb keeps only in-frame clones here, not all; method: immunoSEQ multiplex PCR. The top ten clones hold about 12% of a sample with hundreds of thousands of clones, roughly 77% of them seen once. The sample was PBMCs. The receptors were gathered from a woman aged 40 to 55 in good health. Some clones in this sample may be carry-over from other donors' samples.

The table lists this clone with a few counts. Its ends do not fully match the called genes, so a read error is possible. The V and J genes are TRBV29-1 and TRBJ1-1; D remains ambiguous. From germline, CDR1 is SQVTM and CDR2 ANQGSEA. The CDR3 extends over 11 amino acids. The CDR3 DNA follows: TGCAGCGCTGAAAGGGTAACTGAAGCTTTCTTT. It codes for CSAERVTEAFF. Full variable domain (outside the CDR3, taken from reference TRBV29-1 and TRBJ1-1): SAVISQKPSRDICQRGTSLTIQCQVDSQVTMMFWYRQQPGQSLTLIATANQGSEATYESGFVIDKFPISRPNLTFSTLTVSNMSPEDSSIYLCSAERVTEAFFGQGTRLTVV.

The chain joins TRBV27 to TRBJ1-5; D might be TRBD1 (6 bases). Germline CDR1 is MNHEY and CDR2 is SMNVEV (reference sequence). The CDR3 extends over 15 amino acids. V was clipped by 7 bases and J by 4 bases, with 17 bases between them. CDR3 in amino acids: CASKSGTMVNQPQHF. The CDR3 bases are TGTGCCAGCAAGTCCGGGACAATGGTAAATCAGCCCCAGCATTTT.

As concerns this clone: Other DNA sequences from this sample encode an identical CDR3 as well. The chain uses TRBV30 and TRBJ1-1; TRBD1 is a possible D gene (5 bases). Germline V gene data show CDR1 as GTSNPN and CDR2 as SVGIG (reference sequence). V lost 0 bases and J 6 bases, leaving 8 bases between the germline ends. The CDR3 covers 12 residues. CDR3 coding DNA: TGTGCCTGGAGTGTTGGGGCCTCTGAAGCTTTCTTT. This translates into CAWSVGASEAFF.

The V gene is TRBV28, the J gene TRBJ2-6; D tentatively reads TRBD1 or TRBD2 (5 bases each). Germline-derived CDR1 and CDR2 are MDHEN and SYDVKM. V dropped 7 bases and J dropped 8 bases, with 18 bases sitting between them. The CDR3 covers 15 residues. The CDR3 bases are TGTGCCAGCACCGCCGGGGCAGCGATGTCCAACGTCCTGACTTTC. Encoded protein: CASTAGAAMSNVLTF.

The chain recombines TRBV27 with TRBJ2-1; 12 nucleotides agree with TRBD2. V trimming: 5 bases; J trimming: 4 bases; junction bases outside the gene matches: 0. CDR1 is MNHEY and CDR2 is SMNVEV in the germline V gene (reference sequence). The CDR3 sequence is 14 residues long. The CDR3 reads CASSGLAGYNEQFF. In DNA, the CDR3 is TGTGCCAGCAGTGGACTAGCGGGGTACAATGAGCAGTTCTTC.

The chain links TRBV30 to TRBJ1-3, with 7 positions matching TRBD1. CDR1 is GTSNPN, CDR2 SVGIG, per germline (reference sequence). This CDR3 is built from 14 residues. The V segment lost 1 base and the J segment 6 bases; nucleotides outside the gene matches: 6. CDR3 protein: CAWSEGQATNTIYF. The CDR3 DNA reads TGTGCCTGGAGTGAAGGACAGGCGACAAACACCATATATTTT.

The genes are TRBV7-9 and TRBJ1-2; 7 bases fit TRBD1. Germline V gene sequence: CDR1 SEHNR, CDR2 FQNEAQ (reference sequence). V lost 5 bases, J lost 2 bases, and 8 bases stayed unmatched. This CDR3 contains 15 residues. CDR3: CASSAYRGPNYGYTF. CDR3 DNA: TGTGCCAGCAGCGCCTACAGGGGACCCAACTATGGCTACACCTTC.

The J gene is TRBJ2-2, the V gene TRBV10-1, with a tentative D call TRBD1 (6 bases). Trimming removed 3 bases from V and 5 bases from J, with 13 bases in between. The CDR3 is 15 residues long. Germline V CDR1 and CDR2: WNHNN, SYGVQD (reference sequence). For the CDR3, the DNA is TGCGCCAGCAGTGACACCGGGACAAATACCGGGGAGCTGTTTTTT. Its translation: CASSDTGTNTGELFF.

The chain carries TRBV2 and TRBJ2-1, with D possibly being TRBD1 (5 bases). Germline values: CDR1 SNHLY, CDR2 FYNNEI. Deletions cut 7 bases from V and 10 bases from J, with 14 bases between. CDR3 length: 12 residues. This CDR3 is CASILPGAEQFF. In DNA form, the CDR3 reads TGTGCCAGCATCCTCCCTGGGGCAGAGCAGTTCTTC.

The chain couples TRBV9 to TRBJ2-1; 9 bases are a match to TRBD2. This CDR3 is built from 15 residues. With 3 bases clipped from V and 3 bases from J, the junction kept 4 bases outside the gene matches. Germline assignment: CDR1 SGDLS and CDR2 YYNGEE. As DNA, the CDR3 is TGTGCCAGCAGCGCGAGCGGGAGGAACTACAATGAGCAGTTCTTC. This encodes CASSASGRNYNEQFF. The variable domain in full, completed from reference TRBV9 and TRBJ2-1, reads DSGVTQTPKHLITATGQRVTLRCSPRSGDLSVYWYQQSLDQGLQFLIQYYNGEERAKGNILERFSAQQFPDLHSELNLSSLELGDSALYFCASSASGRNYNEQFFGPGTRLTVL.

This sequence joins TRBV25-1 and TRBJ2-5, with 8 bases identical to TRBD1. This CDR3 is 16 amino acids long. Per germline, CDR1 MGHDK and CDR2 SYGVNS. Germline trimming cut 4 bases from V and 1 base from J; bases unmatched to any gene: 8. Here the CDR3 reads CASSAPGGFLQETQYF. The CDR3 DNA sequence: TGTGCCAGCAGTGCCCCAGGGGGCTTCCTCCAAGAGACCCAGTACTTC.

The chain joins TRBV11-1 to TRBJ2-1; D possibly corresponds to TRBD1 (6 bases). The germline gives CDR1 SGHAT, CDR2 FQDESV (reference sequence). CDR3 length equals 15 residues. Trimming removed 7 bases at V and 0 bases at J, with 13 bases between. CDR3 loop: CASNHRESSYNEQFF. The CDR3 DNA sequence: TGTGCCAGCAACCACAGGGAAAGCTCCTACAATGAGCAGTTCTTC.

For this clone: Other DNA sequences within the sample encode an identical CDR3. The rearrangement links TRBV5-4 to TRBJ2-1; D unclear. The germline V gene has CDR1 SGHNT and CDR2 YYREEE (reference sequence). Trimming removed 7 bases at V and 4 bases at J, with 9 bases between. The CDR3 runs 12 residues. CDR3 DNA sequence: TGTGCCAGCTCCCTTGATTACAATGAGCAGTTCTTC. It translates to CASSLDYNEQFF.

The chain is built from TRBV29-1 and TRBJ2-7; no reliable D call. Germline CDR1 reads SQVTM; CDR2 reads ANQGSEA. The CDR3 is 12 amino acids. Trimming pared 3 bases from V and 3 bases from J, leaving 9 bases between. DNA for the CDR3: TGCAGCGTTGAGCAGACAAACTACGAGCAGTACTTC. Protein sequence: CSVEQTNYEQYF.

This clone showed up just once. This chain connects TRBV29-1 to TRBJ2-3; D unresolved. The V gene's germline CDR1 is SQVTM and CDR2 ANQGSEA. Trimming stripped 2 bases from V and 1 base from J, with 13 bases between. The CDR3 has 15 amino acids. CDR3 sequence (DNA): TGCAGCGTTGAAAGAGCGACCAAAGGCACAGATACGCAGTATTTT. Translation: CSVERATKGTDTQYF.

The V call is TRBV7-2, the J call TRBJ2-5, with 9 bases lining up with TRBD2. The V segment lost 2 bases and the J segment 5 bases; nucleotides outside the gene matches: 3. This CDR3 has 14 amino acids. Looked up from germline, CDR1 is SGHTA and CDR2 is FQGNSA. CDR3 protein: CASSLRAGGETQYF. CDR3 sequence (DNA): TGTGCCAGCAGCTTAAGGGCGGGAGGGGAGACCCAGTACTTC.

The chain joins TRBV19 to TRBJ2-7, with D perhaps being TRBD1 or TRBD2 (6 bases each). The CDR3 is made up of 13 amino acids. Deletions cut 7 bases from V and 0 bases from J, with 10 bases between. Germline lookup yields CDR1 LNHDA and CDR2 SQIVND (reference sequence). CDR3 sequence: CASKAGHSYEQYF. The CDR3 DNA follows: TGTGCCAGTAAGGCGGGACACTCCTACGAGCAGTACTTC.

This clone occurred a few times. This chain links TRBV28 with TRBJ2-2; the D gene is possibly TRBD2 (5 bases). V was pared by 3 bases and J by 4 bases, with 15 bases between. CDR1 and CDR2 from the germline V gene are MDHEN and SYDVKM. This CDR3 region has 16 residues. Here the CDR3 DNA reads TGTGCCAGCAGTTTTCTGGGAACTAGAGGCACCGGGGAGCTGTTTTTT. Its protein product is CASSFLGTRGTGELFF.

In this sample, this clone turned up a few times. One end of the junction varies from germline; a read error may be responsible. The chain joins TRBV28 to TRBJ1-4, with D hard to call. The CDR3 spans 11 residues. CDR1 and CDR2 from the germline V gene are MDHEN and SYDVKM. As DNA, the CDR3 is TGTGCCAGCAGCCTAAATGGAAAACTGTTTTTT. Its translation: CASSLNGKLFF.

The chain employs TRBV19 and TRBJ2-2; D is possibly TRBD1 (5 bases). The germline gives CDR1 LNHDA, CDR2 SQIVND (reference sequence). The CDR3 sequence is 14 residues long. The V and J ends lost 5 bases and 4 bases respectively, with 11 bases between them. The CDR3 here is CASSRRAPTGELFF. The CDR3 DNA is TGTGCCAGTAGTCGCAGGGCCCCCACCGGGGAGCTGTTTTTT.

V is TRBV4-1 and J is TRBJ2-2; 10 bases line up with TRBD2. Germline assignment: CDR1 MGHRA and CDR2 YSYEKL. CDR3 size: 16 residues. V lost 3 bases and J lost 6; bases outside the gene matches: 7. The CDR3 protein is CASSQGLARGPGELFF. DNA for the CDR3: TGCGCCAGCAGCCAGGGACTAGCGAGGGGGCCCGGGGAGCTGTTTTTT.

The CDR3 sequence is CASSLAGFAAGANVLTF. Here the CDR3 DNA reads TGTGCCAGCAGCCTCGCAGGGTTTGCAGCTGGGGCCAACGTCCTGACTTTC. The J gene is TRBJ2-6, the V gene TRBV14, with TRBD1 as a possible D gene (5 bases). Germline V gives CDR1 SGHDN, CDR2 FVKESK. The CDR3 length is 17 residues. V gave up 4 bases and J gave up 2 bases, with 15 bases separating them.